This T cell receptor beta chain was documented in a study of liver allograft versus peripheral blood T cells. About the research overall: The study compared liver allograft T cell receptor repertoires against peripheral blood repertoires of liver transplant recipients. General observations from the study: Differences were reported between the T cell receptor repertoires inside liver allografts and those that were detected in peripheral blood.

This CDR3 spans 14 amino acids. Germline trimming cut 6 bases from V and 8 bases from J; bases unmatched to any gene: 13. Germline V gene sequence: CDR1 DFQATT, CDR2 SNEGSKA (reference sequence). Using its own MiXCR run on the reads, TCRdb lists one record per CDR3 protein. Found here are several thousand distinct CDR3 sequences, approximately 16% of them singletons; the top ten hold around 2.9%. About this clonotype: As yet, its antigen is unknown.

The sequence was collected from a human patient who had a liver transplant. These T cells may partly come from the graft donor. The gene calls are TRBV20-1 and TRBJ2-3; TRBD2 matches 8 bases. CDR3 amino acids: CSAHRGTREVTQYF. CDR3 bases: TGCAGTGCCCACCGAGGGACTAGGGAAGTTACGCAGTATTTT.